The next 24 T cell receptor beta chains were all read from a single sample in a study of Graves' ophthalmopathy and Graves' hyperthyroidism. The authors amplified TCR beta CDR3 regions from RNA transcripts. RT-PCR in the first round used HTBI primers; a second-round multiplex PCR followed. TCRdb processed the multiplex PCR reads anew with MiXCR; each CDR3 protein has one entry. The sample holds around 670,000 distinct CDR3 sequences, approximately 40% seen once. The sample consisted of peripheral blood. Receptor source: an adult man with Graves' ophthalmopathy.

In this sample, this clonotype turned up many times. Germline and junction disagree at one end, which may indicate a read error. J is TRBJ1-2 and V is TRBV2, with D unclear. This CDR3 is 10 amino acids long. Germline V gene lookup returns CDR1 SNHLY and CDR2 FYNNEI. CDR3 bases: TGTGCCAGCAGTGAATTAGAGTCAGACTTC. Protein product: CASSELESDF.

Comment on this clonotype: An end of the junction does not agree with germline; a read error may underlie this. The V call is TRBV24-1, the J call TRBJ1-5; D ambiguous. The CDR3 sequence is 12 residues long. CDR1 is KGHDR, CDR2 SFDVKD, per germline. The CDR3 loop reads CASSGSDQPQHF. CDR3 DNA sequence: TGTGCCAGCAGTGGGTCAGATCAGCCCCAGCATTTT.

In the case of this clonotype: A read error is the likely source, as a far larger clone sits one nucleotide away. The chain combines TRBV9 with TRBJ2-7, with D uncertain. Germline V CDR1 and CDR2: SGDLS, YYNGEE. This CDR3 region has 12 residues. Trimming took off 0 bases at V and 4 bases at J, with 5 bases between the two ends. CDR3 protein: CASSVGRYEQYF. Here the CDR3 DNA reads TGTGCCAGCAGCGTAGGACGGTACGAGCAGTACTTC.

In its sample, this clonotype was seen many times. This chain joins TRBV4-1 and TRBJ1-5; D not resolved. Per germline, CDR1 MGHRA and CDR2 YSYEKL. The CDR3 spans 13 residues. V lost 1 base and J 11 bases, leaving 12 bases between the germline ends. The CDR3 DNA reads TGCGCCAGCAGCCAAGGCAGTCCTGAGGCCCAGCATTTT. It is translated as CASSQGSPEAQHF.

As for this clonotype: The junction shows a germline mismatch at one end, possibly a read error. The chain employs TRBV19 and TRBJ1-3; the match to TRBD1 covers 7 bases. This CDR3 spans 13 amino acids. CDR1 and CDR2 (germline): LNHDA, SQIVND (reference sequence). CDR3 sequence reads: CASSDDRDAPTDF. CDR3 bases: TGTGCCAGTAGCGACGACAGGGACGCGCCGACTGATTTT.

This clonotype turned up a few times. The chain has TRBV12-3 or TRBV12-4 and TRBJ2-7; 10 bases fit TRBD2. This CDR3 spans 15 amino acids. With V trimmed by 7 bases and J by 1 base, 7 bases remained unmatched. The CDR3 DNA follows: TGTGCCAGCAACGTGGGACTAGCGCCTTCCTACGAGCAGTACTTC. It specifies CASNVGLAPSYEQYF.

Here the CDR3 DNA reads TGTGCCAGCAGCTTAGACCCCTTCGAGGAATCACCCCTCCACTTT. Its protein is CASSLDPFEESPLHF. The rearrangement joins TRBV13 to TRBJ1-6, with D hard to call. CDR1 PRHDT and CDR2 FYEKMQ come from the germline V gene (reference sequence). The CDR3 extends over 15 amino acids. Between the trimmed V and J ends, which lost 1 base and 10 bases, there was a span of 14 bases.

To note about this clonotype: The junction departs from germline at one end; a sequencing error may be responsible. The chain uses TRBV24-1 and TRBJ1-5, with 10 positions matching TRBD1. CDR3 length equals 15 residues. Germline values: CDR1 KGHDR, CDR2 SFDVKD. Here the CDR3 reads CASSLGQGGSQPQHF. For the CDR3, the DNA is TGTGCCAGCAGTTTAGGACAGGGGGGATCTCAGCCCCAGCATTTT.

This clonotype was detected a few times. CDR3 DNA sequence: TGTGCCAGCAGTCTTCCGGAGGTGTCGACTGAAGCTTTCTTT. Translating it yields CASSLPEVSTEAFF. This rearrangement joins TRBV2 to TRBJ1-1; D gene unclear. This CDR3 has 14 residues. The V gene lost 5 bases and the J gene lost 5 bases, with 15 bases spanning the gap. Germline CDR1 reads SNHLY; CDR2 reads FYNNEI.

The chain employs TRBV29-1 and TRBJ2-7, with D possibly matching TRBD1 (5 bases). CDR1 is SQVTM and CDR2 is ANQGSEA in the germline V gene. This CDR3 spans 14 amino acids. Deletions cut 4 bases from V and 2 bases from J, with 15 bases between. The CDR3 reads CSVGGHGHPYEQYF. CDR3 nucleotide sequence: TGCAGCGTTGGCGGACACGGGCACCCCTACGAGCAGTACTTC.

The sample holds one count of this clonotype. A read error is possible here, since a much larger clone lies one base away. The chain recombines TRBV29-1 with TRBJ2-2, with D possibly being TRBD2 (5 bases). This CDR3 has 14 residues. CDR1 is SQVTM, CDR2 ANQGSEA, per germline. The CDR3 nucleotides are TGCAGCGTGGGATTGGACTCGAACACCGGGGAGCCGTTTTTT. Residues: CSVGLDSNTGEPFF.

The V and J genes are TRBV7-3 and TRBJ1-1; 7 bases line up with TRBD1. Per germline, CDR1 SGHTA and CDR2 FQGTGA. V was clipped by 2 bases and J by 4 bases; unmatched bases: 4. CDR3 length: 14 residues. CDR3 DNA: TGTGCCAGCAGCTTAGAAAAGGGGGCCACTGAAGCTTTCTTT. The encoded protein is CASSLEKGATEAFF.

Remarks on this clonotype: The CDR3 ends on some other residue instead of the conserved phenylalanine or tryptophan, so this is likely a read error. The chain recombines TRBV7-6 with TRBJ2-7; 7 bases fit TRBD1. CDR3 length equals 15 residues. With 1 base clipped from V and 2 bases from J, the junction kept 5 bases outside the gene matches. CDR1 and CDR2 (germline): SGHVS, FNYEAQ. The CDR3 is CASSLGQGKTYEQYC. DNA for the CDR3: TGTGCCAGCAGCTTAGGACAGGGAAAAACCTACGAGCAGTACTGC.

This clonotype has only one observation. This may stem from a read error, because a much larger clone lies one nucleotide away. The rearrangement uses TRBV7-2 and TRBJ1-2; possible D gene TRBD1, 5 bases. In germline, CDR1 is SGHTA, CDR2 FQGNSA. V was clipped by 3 bases and J by 14 bases, with 19 bases between them. The CDR3 extends over 13 amino acids. This chain's CDR3 is CASSFGVYGYRTF. The CDR3 nucleotides read TGTGCCAGCAGCTTCGGGGTGTATGGCTACAGGACCTTC.

V gene TRBV7-2 combines with J gene TRBJ1-6; maybe TRBD1 (5 bases). V was cut by 5 bases and J by 11 bases, with 13 bases left in between. The germline CDR1 and CDR2 sequences are SGHTA and FQGNSA. The CDR3 runs to 13 residues. The chain's CDR3 is CASSPRGGAPLHF. Written as DNA, the CDR3 is TGTGCCAGCAGCCCACGGGGAGGGGCACCCCTCCACTTT.

The rearrangement uses TRBV7-9 and TRBJ2-7; D is undetermined. The CDR3 covers 12 residues. The germline V gene encodes CDR1 SEHNR and CDR2 FQNEAQ (reference sequence). The ends were cut back, 5 bases at V and 5 bases at J, with 10 bases in the middle. The CDR3 region is CASSRWSHEQYF. In nucleotides, the CDR3 is TGTGCCAGCAGCCGATGGAGTCACGAGCAGTACTTC.

This clonotype has ten or more counts. The chain employs TRBV9 and TRBJ1-1, with D unresolved. V was clipped by 3 bases and J by 4 bases, with 19 bases between them. In germline, CDR1 is SGDLS, CDR2 YYNGEE. The CDR3 covers 16 residues. CDR3 region: CASSAYPRSPGTEAFF. As DNA, the CDR3 is TGTGCCAGCAGCGCCTACCCCAGGTCCCCAGGCACTGAAGCTTTCTTT.

This chain uses TRBV29-1 with TRBJ2-7; 7 bases fit TRBD2. The CDR3 contains 14 residues. Trimming took 1 base from V and 2 from J; bases not matched to a gene: 5. Germline V lookup: CDR1 SQVTM, CDR2 ANQGSEA. The CDR3 sequence: CSVEGGRGTYEQYF. DNA for the CDR3: TGCAGCGTTGAAGGCGGGAGAGGGACCTACGAGCAGTACTTC.

The chain carries TRBV2 and TRBJ2-5, with 11 positions matching TRBD1. The germline V gene has CDR1 SNHLY and CDR2 FYNNEI. The CDR3 runs 14 residues. Germline trimming cut 4 bases from V and 9 bases from J; bases unmatched to any gene: 7. CDR3 protein: CASSGTGGNQPQYF. DNA of the CDR3: TGTGCCAGCAGTGGGACAGGGGGCAATCAGCCCCAGTACTTC. The whole variable domain, filled in from reference TRBV2 and TRBJ2-5, reads EPEVTQTPSHQVTQMGQEVILRCVPISNHLYFYWYRQILGQKVEFLVSFYNNEISEKSEIFDDQFSVERPDGSNFTLKIRSTKLEDSAMYFCASSGTGGNQPQYFGPGTRLLVL.

Points on this clonotype: The CDR3 does not end in the conserved phenylalanine or tryptophan, so this is likely a read error. Because the CDR3's place on the DNA is in doubt, the DNA is left out and the CDR3 is given as listed by TCRdb. V is TRBV2 and J is TRBJ2-7; the D call TRBD1 from the table was never checked on the DNA. The CDR3 has 9 residues if both end residues are counted. CDR1 is SNHLY and CDR2 is FYNNEI in the germline V gene. The CDR3 loop reads CASSFRRDR.

This clonotype was seen once. The CDR3 reads CASSFAGGQETQYF. As DNA, the CDR3 is TGTGCCAGTAGTTTTGCGGGGGGCCAAGAGACCCAGTACTTC. V gene TRBV19 combines with J gene TRBJ2-5; the match to TRBD2 covers 8 bases. The CDR3 loop spans 14 amino acids. J lost 1 base, V lost 5 bases, and 3 bases had no gene match. Germline V gene sequence: CDR1 LNHDA, CDR2 SQIVND (reference sequence).

This rearrangement joins TRBV9 to TRBJ2-5; D call uncertain. This CDR3 spans 14 amino acids. In germline, CDR1 is SGDLS, CDR2 YYNGEE. V was trimmed by 0 bases and J by 6 bases, leaving 12 bases between them. The CDR3 spells CASSVDFLTKTQYF. CDR3 nucleotides: TGTGCCAGCAGCGTAGATTTTTTGACGAAGACCCAGTACTTC.

This clonotype was found a few times. The chain employs TRBV2 and TRBJ1-5, with D unresolved. Germline V gives CDR1 SNHLY, CDR2 FYNNEI. The CDR3 sequence is 13 residues long. V lost 6 bases, J lost 5 bases, and 11 bases lay in between. The CDR3 protein is CASRDFGDQPQHF. The DNA of the CDR3 is TGTGCCAGCAGAGATTTCGGCGATCAGCCCCAGCATTTT.

The chain has TRBV25-1 and TRBJ2-2; weak D call: TRBD1 (5 bases). This CDR3 comprises 14 residues. Germline CDR1 and CDR2: MGHDK and SYGVNS. The CDR3 sequence: CARNTDRNTGELFF. The CDR3 nucleotides are TGTGCTAGAAACACCGACAGGAACACCGGGGAGCTGTTTTTT.